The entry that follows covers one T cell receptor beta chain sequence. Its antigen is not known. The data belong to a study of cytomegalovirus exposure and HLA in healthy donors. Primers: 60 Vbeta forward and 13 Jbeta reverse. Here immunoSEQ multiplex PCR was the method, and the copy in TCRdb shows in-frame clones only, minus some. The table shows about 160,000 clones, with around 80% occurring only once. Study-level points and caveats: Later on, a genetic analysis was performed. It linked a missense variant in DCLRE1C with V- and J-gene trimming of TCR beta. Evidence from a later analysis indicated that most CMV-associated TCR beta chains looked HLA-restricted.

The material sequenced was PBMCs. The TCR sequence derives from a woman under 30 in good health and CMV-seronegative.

CDR3 DNA sequence: TGCGCCAGCAGTGAGGAAATGGGGAGCTTCGACCCCTCTCCCTATGGCTACACCTTC. Encoded protein: CASSEEMGSFDPSPYGYTF. V and J are TRBV10-2 and TRBJ1-2, with unresolved D. Germline CDR1 WSHSY, CDR2 SAAADI. V lost 2 bases to trimming and J lost 4 bases, with 26 bases between them. The CDR3 extends over 19 amino acids.